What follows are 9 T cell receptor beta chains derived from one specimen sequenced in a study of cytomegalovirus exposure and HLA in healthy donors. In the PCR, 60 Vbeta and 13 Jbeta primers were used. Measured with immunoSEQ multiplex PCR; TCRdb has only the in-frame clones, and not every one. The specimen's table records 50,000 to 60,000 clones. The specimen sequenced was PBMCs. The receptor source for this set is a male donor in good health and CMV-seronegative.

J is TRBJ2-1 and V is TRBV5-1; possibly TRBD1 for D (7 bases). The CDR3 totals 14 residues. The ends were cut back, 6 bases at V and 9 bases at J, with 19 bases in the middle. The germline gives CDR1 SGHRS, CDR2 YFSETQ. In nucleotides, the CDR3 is TGCGCCAGCAAATCTGCGGGACAGTCAGGTGAGCAGTTCTTC. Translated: CASKSAGQSGEQFF.

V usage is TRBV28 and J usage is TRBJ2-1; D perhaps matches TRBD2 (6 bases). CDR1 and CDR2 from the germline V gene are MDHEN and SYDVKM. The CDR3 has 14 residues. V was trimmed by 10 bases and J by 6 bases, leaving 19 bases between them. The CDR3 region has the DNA TGTGCCACGCACGATGCTAGCGCCCTCAATGAGCAGTTCTTC. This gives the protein CATHDASALNEQFF.

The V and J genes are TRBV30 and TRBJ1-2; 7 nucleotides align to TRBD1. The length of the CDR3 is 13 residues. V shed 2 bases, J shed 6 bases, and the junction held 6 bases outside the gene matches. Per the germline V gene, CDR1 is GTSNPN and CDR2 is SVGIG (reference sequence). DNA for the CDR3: TGTGCCTGGAGTACCGGGACAGATAATGGCTACACCTTC. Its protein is CAWSTGTDNGYTF. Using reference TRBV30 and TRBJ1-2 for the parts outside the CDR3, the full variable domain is SQTIHQWPATLVQPVGSPLSLECTVEGTSNPNLYWYRQAAGRGLQLLFYSVGIGQISSEVPQNLSASRPQDRQFILSSKKLLLSDSGFYLCAWSTGTDNGYTFGSGTRLTVV.

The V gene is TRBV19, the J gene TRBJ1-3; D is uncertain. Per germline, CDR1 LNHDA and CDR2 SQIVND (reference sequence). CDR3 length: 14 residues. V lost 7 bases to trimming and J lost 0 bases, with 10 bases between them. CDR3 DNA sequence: TGTGCCAGTACCATCGTGAGCTCTGGAAACACCATATATTTT. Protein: CASTIVSSGNTIYF.

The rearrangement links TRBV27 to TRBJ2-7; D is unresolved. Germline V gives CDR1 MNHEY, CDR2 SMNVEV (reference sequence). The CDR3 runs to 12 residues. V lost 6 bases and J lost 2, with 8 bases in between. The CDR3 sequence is CASRASPYEQYF. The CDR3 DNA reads TGTGCCAGCAGGGCCTCACCCTACGAGCAGTACTTC.

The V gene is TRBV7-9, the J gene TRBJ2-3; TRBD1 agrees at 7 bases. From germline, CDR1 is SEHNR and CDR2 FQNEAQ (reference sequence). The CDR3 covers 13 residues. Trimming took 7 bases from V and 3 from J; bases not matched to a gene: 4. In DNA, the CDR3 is TGTGCCAGCAATCAACAGGGGACAGATACGCAGTATTTT. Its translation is CASNQQGTDTQYF.

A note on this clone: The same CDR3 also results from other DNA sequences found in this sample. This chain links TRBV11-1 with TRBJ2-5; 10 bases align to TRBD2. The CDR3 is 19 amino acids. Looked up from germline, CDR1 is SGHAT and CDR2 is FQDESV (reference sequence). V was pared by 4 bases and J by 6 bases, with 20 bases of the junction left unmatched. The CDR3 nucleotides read TGTGCCAGCAGCTATCCGGCGGCTAGCGGGGGAGACTCAACAAAGACCCAGTACTTC. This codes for CASSYPAASGGDSTKTQYF.

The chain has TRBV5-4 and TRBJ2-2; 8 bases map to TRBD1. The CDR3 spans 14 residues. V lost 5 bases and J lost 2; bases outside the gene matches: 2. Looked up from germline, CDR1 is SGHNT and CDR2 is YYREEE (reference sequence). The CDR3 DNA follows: TGTGCCAGCAGGTCAGGGGGCAACACCGGGGAGCTGTTTTTT. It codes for CASRSGGNTGELFF.

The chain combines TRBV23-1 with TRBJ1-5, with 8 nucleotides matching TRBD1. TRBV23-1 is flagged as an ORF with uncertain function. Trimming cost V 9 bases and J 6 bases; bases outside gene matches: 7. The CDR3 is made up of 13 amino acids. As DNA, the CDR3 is TGCGCCAGACCCGACAGGGGAAGTCAGCCCCAGCATTTT. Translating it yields CARPDRGSQPQHF.